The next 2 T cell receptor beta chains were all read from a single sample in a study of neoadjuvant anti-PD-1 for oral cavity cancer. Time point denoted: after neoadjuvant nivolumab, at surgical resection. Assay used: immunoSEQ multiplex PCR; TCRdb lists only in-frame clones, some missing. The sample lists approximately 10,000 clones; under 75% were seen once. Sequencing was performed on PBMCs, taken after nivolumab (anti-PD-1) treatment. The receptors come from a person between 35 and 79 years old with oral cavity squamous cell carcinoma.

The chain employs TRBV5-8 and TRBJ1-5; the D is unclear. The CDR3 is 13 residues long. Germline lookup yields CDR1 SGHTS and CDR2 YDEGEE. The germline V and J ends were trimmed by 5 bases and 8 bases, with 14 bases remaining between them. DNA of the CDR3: TGTGCCAGCAGAGGACCGGGCGGGGAGCCCCAGCATTTT. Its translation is CASRGPGGEPQHF.

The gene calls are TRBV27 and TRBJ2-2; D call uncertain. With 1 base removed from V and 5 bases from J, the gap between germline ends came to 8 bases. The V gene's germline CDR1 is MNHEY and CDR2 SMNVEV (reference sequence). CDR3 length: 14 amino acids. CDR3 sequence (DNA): TGTGCCAGCAGTTTATTCCTCTTAACCGGGGAGCTGTTTTTT. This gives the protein CASSLFLLTGELFF.